The clone carrying this T cell receptor (beta chain) was counted at least ten times. Its antigen is unidentified. This sample was included in a study of T cell repertoires in cytomegalovirus infection. Background on the study: Public TCR beta signatures marked donors with CMV infection and the matching HLA.

Study outcomes and limitations: Individuals carrying CMV plus the relevant HLA were identified by cumulative frequency of public TCR beta families. It was HLA-C-restricted CMV-specific TCR beta clonotypes that dominated the response ex vivo.

The V and J ends lost 6 bases and 5 bases respectively, with 5 bases between them. CDR3 length: 10 residues. Germline assignment: CDR1 LNHDA and CDR2 SQIVND (reference sequence). TCRdb analysed the reads with MiXCR anew, one entry per CDR3 protein. The sample holds around 350,000 distinct CDR3 sequences; 18% are singletons and the top ten take roughly 8.7%. Sequencing was carried out using PBMCs. The chain joins TRBV19 to TRBJ2-7; D call uncertain. This receptor was identified in a human donor in good health (CMV status not recorded). Some clones in this sample may be carry-over from other donors' samples. CDR3 nucleotide sequence: TGTGCCAGTAGATACCACGAGCAGTACTTC. Protein product: CASRYHEQYF.